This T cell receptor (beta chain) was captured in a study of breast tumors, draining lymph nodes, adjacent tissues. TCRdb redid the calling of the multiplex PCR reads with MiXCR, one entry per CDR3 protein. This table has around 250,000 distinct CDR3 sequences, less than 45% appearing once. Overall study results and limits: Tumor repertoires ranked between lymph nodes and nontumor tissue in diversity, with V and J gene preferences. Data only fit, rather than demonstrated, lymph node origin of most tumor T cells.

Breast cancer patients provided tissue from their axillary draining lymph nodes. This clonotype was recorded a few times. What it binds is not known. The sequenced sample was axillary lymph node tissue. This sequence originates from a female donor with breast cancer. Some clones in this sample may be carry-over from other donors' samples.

The CDR3 is CASSYSRTSGGSDTQYF. The CDR3 DNA is TGTGCCAGCAGTTACTCACGGACTAGCGGGGGGTCAGATACGCAGTATTTT. The J gene is TRBJ2-3, the V gene TRBV6-5; 14 bases are a match to TRBD2. From germline, CDR1 is MNHEY and CDR2 SVGAGI. The CDR3 length is 17 residues. Trimming took 0 bases from V and 4 from J; bases not matched to a gene: 3.